The 29 T cell receptor beta chains in this list originate from one sample, sequenced in a study of identical twins. TCRdb redid the calling of the 5' RACE reads with MiXCR, one entry per CDR3 protein. The sample lists 240,000 or so distinct CDR3 sequences, roughly a tenth occurring once. The sequenced sample consisted of memory T cells sorted from blood. The receptors derive from a man aged 50-60 years in good health.

This clonotype has a single count. This chain links TRBV18 with TRBJ2-1; 7 bases are a match to TRBD2. The CDR3 covers 17 residues. The V gene's germline CDR1 is KGHSH and CDR2 LQKENI. The trim removed 3 bases at V and 4 bases at J, leaving 12 bases unmatched. The CDR3 loop reads CASSPRATSALYNEQFF. The CDR3 DNA follows: TGTGCCAGCTCACCTCGTGCTACTAGCGCCCTTTACAATGAGCAGTTCTTC.

The chain combines TRBV12-3 or TRBV12-4 with TRBJ1-4; possible D gene TRBD1, 6 bases. Trimming cost V 4 bases and J 8 bases, with 17 bases left between them. CDR3 length: 15 amino acids. The CDR3 DNA reads as TGTGCCAGCAGTTGGACAGTCCTATCGATAGAAAAACTGTTTTTT. Amino acid sequence: CASSWTVLSIEKLFF.

The chain combines TRBV20-1 with TRBJ1-3, with D tentatively TRBD1 (5 bases). The germline CDR1 and CDR2 sequences are DFQATT and SNEGSKA (reference sequence). The CDR3 sequence is 14 residues long. Trimming took 6 bases from V and 1 from J, leaving 13 bases between them. Here the CDR3 DNA reads TGCAGTGCAAACCCAGGGACTTCTGGAAACACCATATATTTT. Its protein is CSANPGTSGNTIYF.

CDR3 DNA: TGCAGTGCTTCTACCTTTGGGACTAGCGGGAGTACGCAGTATTTT. Translating gives CSASTFGTSGSTQYF. This chain joins TRBV20-1 and TRBJ2-3; 14 bases map to TRBD2. The CDR3 has 15 amino acids. The junction had 9 bases not matched to a gene; V was cut back by 5 bases and J by 8 bases. The germline gives CDR1 DFQATT, CDR2 SNEGSKA (reference sequence).

Only a few counts were recorded for this clonotype. The chain combines TRBV20-1 with TRBJ2-3; 7 nucleotides line up with TRBD2. The germline V gene encodes CDR1 DFQATT and CDR2 SNEGSKA (reference sequence). The CDR3 runs to 16 residues. J lost 4 bases, V lost 0 bases, and 10 bases had no gene match. CDR3 loop: CSARDFIRGSADTQYF. CDR3 nucleotide sequence: TGCAGTGCTAGAGATTTTATCCGCGGGAGTGCAGATACGCAGTATTTT.

This clonotype has more than one count but fewer than ten. This chain links TRBV6-2 or TRBV6-3 with TRBJ2-7, with a tentative D call TRBD1 (5 bases). CDR3 length equals 13 residues. V lost 6 bases and J lost 3, with 12 bases in between. Per the germline V gene, CDR1 is MNHEY and CDR2 is SVGEGT. CDR3 region: CASSRTDIYEQYF. CDR3 sequence (DNA): TGTGCCAGCAGCCGGACGGACATCTACGAGCAGTACTTC.

The chain has TRBV3-1 and TRBJ2-3, with D unclear. Between the trimmed V and J ends, which lost 0 bases and 2 bases, there was a span of 12 bases. This CDR3 has 16 residues. Per the germline V gene, CDR1 is LGHDT and CDR2 is YNNKEL (reference sequence). The CDR3 coding sequence is TGTGCCAGCAGCCAAGAAATCGAAGGGAACACAGATACGCAGTATTTT. Translated: CASSQEIEGNTDTQYF.

The table lists this clonotype with a few counts. The genes are TRBV20-1 and TRBJ2-2; a weak D match, TRBD1 (6 bases). The V gene lost 5 bases and the J gene lost 5 bases, with 9 bases spanning the gap. The length of the CDR3 is 12 residues. CDR1 and CDR2 (germline): DFQATT, SNEGSKA (reference sequence). CDR3 in amino acids: CSARQGTGELFF. The CDR3 DNA reads as TGCAGTGCTCGCCAGGGGACCGGGGAGCTGTTTTTT.

This clonotype was seen ten or more times. The DNA of the CDR3 is TGCAGTGCGACCGGACAGGGAGGGTCCTACGAGCAGTACTTC. Translating it yields CSATGQGGSYEQYF. V is TRBV20-1 and J is TRBJ2-7; the D gene is possibly TRBD1 (8 bases). The CDR3 has 14 residues. Germline CDR1 DFQATT, CDR2 SNEGSKA (reference sequence). V was cut by 6 bases and J by 1 base, with 16 bases left in between.

This rearrangement joins TRBV6-5 to TRBJ2-3; TRBD2 matches 13 bases. CDR1 and CDR2 from the germline V gene are MNHEY and SVGAGI. The CDR3 totals 22 residues. Trimming removed 2 bases from V and 2 bases from J; junction bases left unmatched: 19. The CDR3 here is CASSYSVGLAGVLHQTTDTQYF. The CDR3, as DNA: TGTGCCAGCAGTTACAGCGTAGGACTAGCGGGGGTACTACACCAAACCACAGATACGCAGTATTTT.

This clonotype was seen ten or more times. This chain links TRBV12-3 or TRBV12-4 with TRBJ2-2; D is uncertain. This CDR3 comprises 13 residues. V was cut by 3 bases and J by 0 bases, with 2 bases left in between. CDR3 residues: CASSFSNTGELFF. CDR3 DNA sequence: TGTGCCAGCAGTTTTTCGAACACCGGGGAGCTGTTTTTT.

The CDR3 DNA reads as TGTGCCACCAGCAGAGAACCCCGACAGGGGGCTTTCTTT. This encodes CATSREPRQGAFF. V is TRBV15 and J is TRBJ1-1; TRBD1 aligns across 8 bases. CDR1 and CDR2 from the germline V gene are LNHNV and YYDKDF (reference sequence). This CDR3 contains 13 residues. The trim removed 0 bases at V and 11 bases at J, leaving 5 bases unmatched.

The J gene is TRBJ2-6, the V gene TRBV28; 8 bases map to TRBD1. The CDR3 consists of 19 residues. V was pared by 3 bases and J by 0 bases, with 10 bases of the junction left unmatched. CDR1 MDHEN and CDR2 SYDVKM come from the germline V gene. This CDR3 reads CASSFGQGTPGSGANVLTF. In DNA, the CDR3 is TGTGCCAGCAGTTTTGGACAGGGAACCCCTGGCTCTGGGGCCAACGTCCTGACTTTC.

This clonotype was seen more than once but under ten times. V usage is TRBV7-2 and J usage is TRBJ2-5; no clear D. Looked up from germline, CDR1 is SGHTA and CDR2 is FQGNSA. Trimming removed 1 base at V and 7 bases at J, with 13 bases between. The CDR3 spans 14 residues. CDR3 protein: CASSLGPTAGTQYF. CDR3 sequence (DNA): TGTGCCAGCAGCTTAGGGCCAACAGCTGGGACCCAGTACTTC.

J is TRBJ2-5 and V is TRBV6-5, with D perhaps given as TRBD1 or TRBD2 (5 bases each). CDR1 is MNHEY, CDR2 SVGAGI, per germline. V was pared by 1 base and J by 5 bases, with 14 bases between. The CDR3 loop spans 15 amino acids. CDR3: CASSYFRGEWETQYF. CDR3 coding DNA: TGTGCCAGCAGTTACTTTAGAGGGGAGTGGGAGACCCAGTACTTC.

This clonotype was seen at least ten times. The chain links TRBV27 to TRBJ2-2, with TRBD1 identical over 9 bases. The V segment lost 5 bases and the J segment 6 bases; nucleotides outside the gene matches: 7. From germline, CDR1 is MNHEY and CDR2 SMNVEV (reference sequence). This CDR3 has 15 amino acids. CDR3 residues: CASSRTGVLPGELFF. As DNA, the CDR3 is TGTGCCAGCAGTCGGACAGGGGTTCTCCCCGGGGAGCTGTTTTTT.

The chain links TRBV9 to TRBJ2-5; TRBD1 agrees at 8 bases. From germline, CDR1 is SGDLS and CDR2 YYNGEE. J lost 4 bases, V lost 4 bases, and 6 bases had no gene match. There are 14 residues in the CDR3. CDR3 sequence (DNA): TGTGCCAGCAGCTCCCAGGGGGCCAGAGAGACCCAGTACTTC. It yields the protein CASSSQGARETQYF.

V usage is TRBV4-3 and J usage is TRBJ2-3; D is unresolved. Germline values: CDR1 LGHNA, CDR2 YSLEER. This CDR3 has 16 amino acids. The V end lost 0 bases, the J end lost 0 bases, and 10 bases lay between the germline ends. CDR3 DNA sequence: TGCGCCAGCAGCCAAGACACGGTTCCTAGCACAGATACGCAGTATTTT. Protein: CASSQDTVPSTDTQYF.

V usage is TRBV6-1 and J usage is TRBJ1-2; D unresolved. The CDR3 has 15 amino acids. The V gene's germline CDR1 is MNHNS and CDR2 SASEGT. V shed 6 bases and J shed 0 bases, with 14 bases lying between them. The DNA for the CDR3 is TGTGCCAGCAGGCGTCTCGTCGGGTCTAACTATGGCTACACCTTC. It encodes CASRRLVGSNYGYTF.

The J gene is TRBJ2-3, the V gene TRBV2; D perhaps matches TRBD1 (6 bases). The V gene's germline CDR1 is SNHLY and CDR2 FYNNEI. This CDR3 is built from 15 residues. The V and J ends lost 3 bases and 6 bases respectively, with 16 bases between them. The CDR3 spells CASSDPRGFSDTQYF. CDR3 DNA sequence: TGTGCCAGCAGTGACCCTAGGGGGTTCTCGGATACGCAGTATTTT.

This clonotype has ten or more counts. The V gene is TRBV29-1, the J gene TRBJ2-1; 9 bases are shared with TRBD1. The CDR3 is made up of 16 amino acids. Germline values: CDR1 SQVTM, CDR2 ANQGSEA. Losses at the gene ends were 3 bases for V and 5 bases for J; bases not matched to a gene: 11. The CDR3 spells CSVDWTDRGSHNEQFF. The CDR3 nucleotides are TGCAGCGTTGACTGGACCGACAGGGGGAGCCACAATGAGCAGTTCTTC.

There are a few counts of this clonotype. This chain links TRBV10-2 with TRBJ2-1; D is ambiguous. This CDR3 spans 14 amino acids. Germline V gene sequence: CDR1 WSHSY, CDR2 SAAADI. V dropped 0 bases and J dropped 7 bases, with 10 bases sitting between them. CDR3 sequence: CASSESTLFNEQFF. CDR3 DNA: TGCGCCAGCAGTGAGTCGACTTTATTTAATGAGCAGTTCTTC.

This chain uses TRBV11-2 with TRBJ2-6, with a possible D match to TRBD1 (6 bases). The CDR3 consists of 17 residues. Trimming left V 0 bases short and J 2 bases short, with 11 bases between. Per the germline V gene, CDR1 is SGHAT and CDR2 is FQNNGV. This CDR3 is CASSLDIQGTGANVLTF. In nucleotides, the CDR3 is TGTGCCAGCAGCTTAGATATACAGGGCACTGGGGCCAACGTCCTGACTTTC.

This clonotype was found many times. V gene TRBV20-1 combines with J gene TRBJ2-1; D not certain. Germline-derived CDR1 and CDR2 are DFQATT and SNEGSKA (reference sequence). The CDR3 contains 15 residues. Trimming took off 1 base at V and 4 bases at J, with 14 bases between the two ends. The CDR3 DNA is TGCAGTGCTAGAGGAGCATCTCTCGTATACAATGAGCAGTTCTTC. It encodes CSARGASLVYNEQFF.

This clonotype was counted at least ten times. This chain joins TRBV20-1 and TRBJ2-7; TRBD2 matches at 14 bases. The CDR3 has 14 amino acids. V was clipped by 3 bases and J by 5 bases; unmatched bases: 3. Germline assignment: CDR1 DFQATT and CDR2 SNEGSKA (reference sequence). Written as DNA, the CDR3 is TGCAGTGCTAGGAGGACTAGCGGGGGGCACGAGCAGTACTTC. It encodes CSARRTSGGHEQYF.

This clonotype was observed a handful of times. The CDR3 DNA reads as TGTGCCAGCAGACTACTAGCGAGTGTGGCCGGGGAGCTGTTTTTT. Amino acid sequence: CASRLLASVAGELFF. V is TRBV11-2 and J is TRBJ2-2; TRBD2 matches at 7 bases. The V and J ends lost 6 bases and 6 bases, in that order; junction bases with no gene match: 10. The CDR3 is 15 amino acids. The V gene's germline CDR1 is SGHAT and CDR2 FQNNGV.

This clonotype was counted between two and nine times. The CDR3, as DNA: TGCAGTGCTCGGAGGGGGGTGGGGGAGCAGTACTTC. This codes for CSARRGVGEQYF. The V call is TRBV20-1, the J call TRBJ2-7; D could derive from TRBD1 or TRBD2 (6 bases each). V was trimmed by 5 bases and J by 7 bases, leaving 15 bases between them. The CDR3 extends over 12 amino acids. CDR1 is DFQATT, CDR2 SNEGSKA, per germline (reference sequence).

This clonotype was counted a few times. This sequence joins TRBV4-3 and TRBJ2-7, with 8 bases fitting TRBD1. Trimming at V came to 0 bases and at J to 4 bases, leaving 5 bases not matched to a gene. CDR3 size: 15 residues. The germline V gene has CDR1 LGHNA and CDR2 YSLEER. The CDR3 protein is CASSQDRQGLYEQYF. The CDR3 coding sequence is TGCGCCAGCAGCCAAGATAGACAGGGGTTGTACGAGCAGTACTTC.

The rearrangement uses TRBV9 and TRBJ1-1; D not certain. V shed 4 bases and J shed 3 bases, with 16 bases lying between them. Germline assignment: CDR1 SGDLS and CDR2 YYNGEE. The CDR3 is made up of 15 amino acids. Here the CDR3 reads CASSPHSAQDTEAFF. The CDR3 DNA reads TGTGCCAGCAGCCCCCACAGCGCCCAAGACACTGAAGCTTTCTTT. Supplemented by reference TRBV9 and TRBJ1-1, the full variable domain reads DSGVTQTPKHLITATGQRVTLRCSPRSGDLSVYWYQQSLDQGLQFLIQYYNGEERAKGNILERFSAQQFPDLHSELNLSSLELGDSALYFCASSPHSAQDTEAFFGQGTRLTVV.